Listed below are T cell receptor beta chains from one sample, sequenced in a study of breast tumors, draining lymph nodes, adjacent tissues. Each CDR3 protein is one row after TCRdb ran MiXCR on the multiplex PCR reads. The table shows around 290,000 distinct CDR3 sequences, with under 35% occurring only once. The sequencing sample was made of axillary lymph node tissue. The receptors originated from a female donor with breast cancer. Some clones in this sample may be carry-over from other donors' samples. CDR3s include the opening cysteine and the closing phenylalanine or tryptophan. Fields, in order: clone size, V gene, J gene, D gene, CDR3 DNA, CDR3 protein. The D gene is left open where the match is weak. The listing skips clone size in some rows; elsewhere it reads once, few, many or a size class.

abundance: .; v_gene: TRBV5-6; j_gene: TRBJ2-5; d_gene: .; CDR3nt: TGTGCCAGCAGCCCGGGGATGGCCGGGAGAAGAGGAGAGACCCAGTACTTC; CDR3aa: CASSPGMAGRRGETQYF
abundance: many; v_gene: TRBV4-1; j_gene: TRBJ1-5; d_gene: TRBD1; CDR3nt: TGCGCCAGCAGCCAAGAATCTGGGACAGCCAATCAGCCCCAGCATTTT; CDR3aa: CASSQESGTANQPQHF
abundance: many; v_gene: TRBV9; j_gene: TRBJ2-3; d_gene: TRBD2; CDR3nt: TGTGCCAGCAGCGTGGGACTAGCGGCACCCCATCGCACAGATACGCAGTATTTT; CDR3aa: CASSVGLAAPHRTDTQYF
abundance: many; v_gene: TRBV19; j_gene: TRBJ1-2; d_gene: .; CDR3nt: TGTGCCAGTAGTGGAAACAGGGTTGAAGGCTATGGCTACACCTTC; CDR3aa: CASSGNRVEGYGYTF
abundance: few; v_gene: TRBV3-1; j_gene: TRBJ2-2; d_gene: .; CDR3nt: TGTGCCAGCAGCCAGGGGACTCCTACCGGGGAGCTGTTTTTT; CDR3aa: CASSQGTPTGELFF
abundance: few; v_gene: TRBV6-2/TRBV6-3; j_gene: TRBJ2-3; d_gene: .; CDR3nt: TGTGCCAGCAGTCTACACAGGATGGGTACGCAGTATTTT; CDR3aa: CASSLHRMGTQYF
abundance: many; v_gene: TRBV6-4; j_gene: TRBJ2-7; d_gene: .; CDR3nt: TGTGCCAGCAGTGTATTGGGACTTGGGTCCTACGAGCAGTACTTC; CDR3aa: CASSVLGLGSYEQYF
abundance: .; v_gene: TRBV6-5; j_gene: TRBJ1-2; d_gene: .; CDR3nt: TGTGCCAGCAGTCACTCCGGCCCAGAAGACTATGGCTACACCTTC; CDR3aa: CASSHSGPEDYGYTF
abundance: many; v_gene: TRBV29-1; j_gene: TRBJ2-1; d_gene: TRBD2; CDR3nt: TGCAGCGCTAAGACAGGTCCCTCCCTAGCGGGAGGTTACAATGAGCAGTTCTTC; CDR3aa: CSAKTGPSLAGGYNEQFF
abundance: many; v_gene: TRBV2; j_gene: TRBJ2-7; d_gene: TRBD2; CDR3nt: TGTGCCAGCGGCCGGGAGGGTATCTCCTACGAGCAGTACTTC; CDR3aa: CASGREGISYEQYF
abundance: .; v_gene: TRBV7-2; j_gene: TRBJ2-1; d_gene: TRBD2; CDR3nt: TGTGCCAGCTCACGGGGTGAGCGGGAGGGCATCTACAATGAGCAGTTCTTC; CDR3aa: CASSRGEREGIYNEQFF
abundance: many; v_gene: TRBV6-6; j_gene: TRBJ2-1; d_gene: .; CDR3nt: TGTGCCAGCAGTTACTACGGGGCGGGCTACAATGAGCAGTTCTTC; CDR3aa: CASSYYGAGYNEQFF
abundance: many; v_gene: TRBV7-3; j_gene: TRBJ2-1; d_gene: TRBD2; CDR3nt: TGTGCCAGCAGCTTTCTACCTAGCGGGAGGGTAGATGAGCAGTTCTTC; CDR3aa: CASSFLPSGRVDEQFF
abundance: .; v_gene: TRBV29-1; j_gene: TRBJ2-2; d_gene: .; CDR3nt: TGCAGCCCCGGGCGGAGGAACACCGGGGAGCTGTTCTTT; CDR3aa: CSPGRRNTGELFF
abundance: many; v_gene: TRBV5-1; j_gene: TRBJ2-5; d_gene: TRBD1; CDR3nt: TGCGCCAGCAGCTCTCCGGGACAGGCAGAGACCCAGTACTTC; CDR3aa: CASSSPGQAETQYF
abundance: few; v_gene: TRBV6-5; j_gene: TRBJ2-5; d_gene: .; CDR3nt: TGTGCCAGCAGTTACTGGAGGGGCCTACAAGAGACCCAGTACTTC; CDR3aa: CASSYWRGLQETQYF
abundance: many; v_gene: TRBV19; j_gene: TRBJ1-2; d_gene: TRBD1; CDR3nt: TGTGCCAGTTGGACAGGGGAAGGTGGCTACACCTTC; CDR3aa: CASWTGEGGYTF
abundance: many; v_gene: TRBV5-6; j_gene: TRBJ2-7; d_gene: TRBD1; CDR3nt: TGTGCCAGCAGCACTACGGACAGGGGGACAGTCCACGAGCAGTACTTC; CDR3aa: CASSTTDRGTVHEQYF
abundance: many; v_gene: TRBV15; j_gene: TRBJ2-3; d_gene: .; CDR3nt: TGTGCCACCAGCAGATCTTTTGGGGATAGCACAGATACGCGGTATTTT; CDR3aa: CATSRSFGDSTDTRYF
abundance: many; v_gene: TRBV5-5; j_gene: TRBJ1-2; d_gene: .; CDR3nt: TGTGCCAGCAGCCCACAAACAGGAAACTATGGCTACACCTTC; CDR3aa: CASSPQTGNYGYTF
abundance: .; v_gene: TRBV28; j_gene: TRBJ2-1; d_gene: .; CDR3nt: TGTGCCAGCAGTTCCCACAGAATGAGCTCCTACAATGAGCAGTTCTTC; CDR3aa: CASSSHRMSSYNEQFF
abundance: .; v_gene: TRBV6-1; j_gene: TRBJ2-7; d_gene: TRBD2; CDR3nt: TGTGCCAGCAGTGACCCGGGACTAGCGGCGAACTACGAGCAGTACTTC; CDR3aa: CASSDPGLAANYEQYF
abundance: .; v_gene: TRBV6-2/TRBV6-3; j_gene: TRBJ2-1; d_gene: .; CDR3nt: TGTGCCAGCAGTCAATTAGGTTCCCCGTACAATGAGCAGCTCTTC; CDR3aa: CASSQLGSPYNEQLF
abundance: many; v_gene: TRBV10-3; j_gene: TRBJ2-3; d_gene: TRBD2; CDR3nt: TGTGCCACCGGCCCAAGAACTAGCGGGGGCTATACGCAGTATTTT; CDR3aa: CATGPRTSGGYTQYF
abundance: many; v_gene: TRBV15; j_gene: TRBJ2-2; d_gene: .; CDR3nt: TGTGCCACCAGCAACAGGGCCGGGGAGCTGTTTTTT; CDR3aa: CATSNRAGELFF
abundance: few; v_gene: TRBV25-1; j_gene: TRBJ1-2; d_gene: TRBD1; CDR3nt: TGTGCCAGCAGTTTAGGCGGGGACAGTGGTGTGTACTATGGCTACACCTTC; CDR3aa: CASSLGGDSGVYYGYTF
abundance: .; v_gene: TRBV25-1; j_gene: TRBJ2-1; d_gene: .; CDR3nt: TGTGCCAGCGGGATCTACAATGAGCAGTTCTTC; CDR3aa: CASGIYNEQFF
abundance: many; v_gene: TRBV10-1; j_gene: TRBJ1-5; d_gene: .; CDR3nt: TGCGCCAGCAGTGAAGGACTTAATCAGCCCCAGCATTTT; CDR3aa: CASSEGLNQPQHF
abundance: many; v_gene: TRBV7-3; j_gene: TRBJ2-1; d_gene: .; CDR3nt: TGTGCCAGCAGCTTAGGCGCGACGAGCCTTCGGGGTGAGCAGTTCTTC; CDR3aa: CASSLGATSLRGEQFF
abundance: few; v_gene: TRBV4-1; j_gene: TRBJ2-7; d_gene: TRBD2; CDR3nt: TGCGCCAGCAGCCCCTCCACTAGCGGGTCCTACGAGCAGTACTTC; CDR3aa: CASSPSTSGSYEQYF
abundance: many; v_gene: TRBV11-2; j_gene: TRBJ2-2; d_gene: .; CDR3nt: TGTGCCAGCAGCCCACCGACCGGGGAGCTGTTTTTT; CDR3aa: CASSPPTGELFF
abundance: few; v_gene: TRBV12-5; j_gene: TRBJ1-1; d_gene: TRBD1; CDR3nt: TGTGCTAGTGGTTTGTTACAGGGGCATCCTGGAGCTTTCTTT; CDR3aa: CASGLLQGHPGAFF
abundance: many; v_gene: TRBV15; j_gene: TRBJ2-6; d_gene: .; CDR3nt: TGTGCCACCAGCAACGGGGCTGGGGCCAACGTCCTGACTTTC; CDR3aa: CATSNGAGANVLTF
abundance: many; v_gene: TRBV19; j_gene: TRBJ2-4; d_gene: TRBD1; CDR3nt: TGTGCCAGTAGTATGGGACAGGACGGGAACATTCAGTACTTC; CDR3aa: CASSMGQDGNIQYF
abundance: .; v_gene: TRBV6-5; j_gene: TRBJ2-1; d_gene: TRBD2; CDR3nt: TGTGCCAGCAGTCACGGGTGGGCGGGAGCCGATGAGCAGTTCTTC; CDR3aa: CASSHGWAGADEQFF
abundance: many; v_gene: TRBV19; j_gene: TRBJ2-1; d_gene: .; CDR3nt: TGTGCCAGTAGTACCCCAGGGGGAGGGTACTCCTACAATGAGCAGTTCTTC; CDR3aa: CASSTPGGGYSYNEQFF
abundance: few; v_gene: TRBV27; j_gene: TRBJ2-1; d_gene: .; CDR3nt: TGTGCCAGCAGCCCGACTAGAATTCTCCCTAATGAGCAGTTCTTC; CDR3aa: CASSPTRILPNEQFF
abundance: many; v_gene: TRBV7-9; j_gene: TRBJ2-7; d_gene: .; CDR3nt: TGTGCCAGCAGCTTAGTTGGGGGACTGGGGCAGTACTTC; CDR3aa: CASSLVGGLGQYF
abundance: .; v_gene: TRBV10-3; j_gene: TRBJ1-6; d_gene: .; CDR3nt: TGTGCCATCGGCTTCGGTGATTCACCCCTCCACTTT; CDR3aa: CAIGFGDSPLHF
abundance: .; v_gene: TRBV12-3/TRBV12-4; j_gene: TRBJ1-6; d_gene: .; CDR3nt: TGCGCCAGCAGTCAAGGTTTTTCGCCCCTCCACTTT; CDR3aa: CASSQGFSPLHF
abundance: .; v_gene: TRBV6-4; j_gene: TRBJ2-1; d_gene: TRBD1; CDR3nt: TGTGCCAGTAGTGACTCGGGGACAGGGTTTTTCAATGAGCAGTTCTTC; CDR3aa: CASSDSGTGFFNEQFF
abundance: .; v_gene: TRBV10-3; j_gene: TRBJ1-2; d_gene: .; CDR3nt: TGTGCCATCAGTGAGTCGACGGGGGGGACTAATTATGGCTACACCTTC; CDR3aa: CAISESTGGTNYGYTF
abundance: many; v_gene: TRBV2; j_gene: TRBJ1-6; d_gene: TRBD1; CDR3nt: TGTGCCACAACACCGGGACAGGGATTATCACCCCTCCACTTT; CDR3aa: CATTPGQGLSPLHF
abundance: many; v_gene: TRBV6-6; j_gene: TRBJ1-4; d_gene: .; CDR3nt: TGTGCCAGCACCCAGACAGCGCAAAATGAAAAACTGTTTTTT; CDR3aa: CASTQTAQNEKLFF
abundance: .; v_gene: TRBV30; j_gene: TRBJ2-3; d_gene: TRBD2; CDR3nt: TGTGCCTGGAGTGGAGGACTAGCGGGGATAGATACGCAGTATTTT; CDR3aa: CAWSGGLAGIDTQYF
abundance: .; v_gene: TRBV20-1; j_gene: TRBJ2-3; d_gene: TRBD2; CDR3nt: TGCAGTGCCATGACTAGCGGTACCTACAATGAGCAGTATTTT; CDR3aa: CSAMTSGTYNEQYF